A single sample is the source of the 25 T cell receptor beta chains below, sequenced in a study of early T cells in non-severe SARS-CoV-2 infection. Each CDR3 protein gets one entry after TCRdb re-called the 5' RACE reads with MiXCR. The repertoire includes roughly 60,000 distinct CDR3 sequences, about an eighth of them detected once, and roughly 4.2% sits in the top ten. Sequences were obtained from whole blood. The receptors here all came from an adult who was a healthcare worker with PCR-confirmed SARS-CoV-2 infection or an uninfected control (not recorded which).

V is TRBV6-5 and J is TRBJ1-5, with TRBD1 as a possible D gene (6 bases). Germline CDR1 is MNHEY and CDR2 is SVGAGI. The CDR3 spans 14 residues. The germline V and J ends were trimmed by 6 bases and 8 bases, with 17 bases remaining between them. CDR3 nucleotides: TGTGCCAGCAGCTGGACAGCGCGGGGGAAGCCCCAGCATTTT. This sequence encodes CASSWTARGKPQHF.

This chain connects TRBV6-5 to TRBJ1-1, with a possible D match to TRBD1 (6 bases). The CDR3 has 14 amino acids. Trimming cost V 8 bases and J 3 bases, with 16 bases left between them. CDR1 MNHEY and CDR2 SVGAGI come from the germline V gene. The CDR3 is CASCKNRDDTEAFF. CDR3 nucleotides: TGTGCCAGCTGCAAGAACAGGGACGACACTGAAGCTTTCTTT.

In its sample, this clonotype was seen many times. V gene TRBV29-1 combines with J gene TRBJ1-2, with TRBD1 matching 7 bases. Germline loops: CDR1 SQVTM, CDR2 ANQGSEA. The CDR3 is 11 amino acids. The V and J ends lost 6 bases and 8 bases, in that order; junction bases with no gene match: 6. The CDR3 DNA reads TGCAGCGTCAGGGACAGCGAGGGCTACACCTTC. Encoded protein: CSVRDSEGYTF.

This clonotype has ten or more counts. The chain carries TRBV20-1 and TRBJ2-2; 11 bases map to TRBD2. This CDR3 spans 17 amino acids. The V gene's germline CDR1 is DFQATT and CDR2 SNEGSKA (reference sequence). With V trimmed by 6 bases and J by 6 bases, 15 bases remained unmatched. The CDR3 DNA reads TGCAGTGCAAAGAGCCGGCTAGCGGGGGGTCGAGCCGGGGAGCTGTTTTTT. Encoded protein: CSAKSRLAGGRAGELFF.

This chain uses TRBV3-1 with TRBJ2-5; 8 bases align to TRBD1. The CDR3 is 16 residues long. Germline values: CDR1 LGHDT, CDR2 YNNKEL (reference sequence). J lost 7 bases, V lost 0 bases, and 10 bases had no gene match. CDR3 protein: CASSQEGQGARGTQYF. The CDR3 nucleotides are TGTGCCAGCAGCCAAGAAGGCCAGGGGGCGCGTGGGACCCAGTACTTC.

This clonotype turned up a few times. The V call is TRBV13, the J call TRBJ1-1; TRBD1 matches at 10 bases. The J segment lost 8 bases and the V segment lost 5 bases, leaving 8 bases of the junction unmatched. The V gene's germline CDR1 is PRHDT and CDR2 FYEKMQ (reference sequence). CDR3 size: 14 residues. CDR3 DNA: TGTGCCAGCAGCCTGCCGGGACAGGGGAGGGAAGCTTTCTTT. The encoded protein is CASSLPGQGREAFF.

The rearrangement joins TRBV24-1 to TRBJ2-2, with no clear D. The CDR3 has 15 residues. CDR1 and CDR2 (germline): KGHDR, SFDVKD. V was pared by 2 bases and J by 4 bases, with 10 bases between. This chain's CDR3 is CATSDSDAATGELFF. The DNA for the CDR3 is TGTGCCACCAGTGATTCCGACGCGGCCACCGGGGAGCTGTTTTTT.

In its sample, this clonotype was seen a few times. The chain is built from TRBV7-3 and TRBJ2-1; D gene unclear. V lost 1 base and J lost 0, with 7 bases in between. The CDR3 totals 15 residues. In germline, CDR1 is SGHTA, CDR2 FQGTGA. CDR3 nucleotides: TGTGCCAGCAGCTTAATGGCCGGCTCCTACAATGAGCAGTTCTTC. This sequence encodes CASSLMAGSYNEQFF.

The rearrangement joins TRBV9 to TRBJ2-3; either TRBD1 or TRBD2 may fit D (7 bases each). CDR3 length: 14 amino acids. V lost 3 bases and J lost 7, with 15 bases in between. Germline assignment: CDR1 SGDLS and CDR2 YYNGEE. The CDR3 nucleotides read TGTGCCAGCAGCGGAGGGACAGCGGGGAATACGCAGTATTTT. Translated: CASSGGTAGNTQYF.

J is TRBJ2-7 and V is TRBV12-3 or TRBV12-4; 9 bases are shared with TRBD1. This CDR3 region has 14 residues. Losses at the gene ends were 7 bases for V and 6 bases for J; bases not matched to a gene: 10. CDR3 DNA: TGTGCCAGCAACCTGGGGGACAGGGCGGGCGAGCAGTACTTC. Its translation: CASNLGDRAGEQYF.

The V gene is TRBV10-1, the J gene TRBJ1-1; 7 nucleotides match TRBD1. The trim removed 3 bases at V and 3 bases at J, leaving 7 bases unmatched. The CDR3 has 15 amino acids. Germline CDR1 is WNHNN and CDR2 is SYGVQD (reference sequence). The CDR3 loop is CASSEQGPGDTEAFF. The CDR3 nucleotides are TGCGCCAGCAGTGAACAGGGGCCAGGGGACACTGAAGCTTTCTTT.

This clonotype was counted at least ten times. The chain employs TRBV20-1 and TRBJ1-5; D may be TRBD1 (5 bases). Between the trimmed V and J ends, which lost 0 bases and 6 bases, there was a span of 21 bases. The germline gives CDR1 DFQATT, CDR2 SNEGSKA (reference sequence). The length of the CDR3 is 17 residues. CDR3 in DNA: TGCAGTGCTAGAGATCAGTTCACCCGCCAGGGAAGTCAGCCCCAGCATTTT. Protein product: CSARDQFTRQGSQPQHF.

In DNA form, the CDR3 reads TGTGCCAGCAGCCAAGTGGAGGGGGGAGAGACCCAGTACTTC. As protein: CASSQVEGGETQYF. This sequence joins TRBV3-1 and TRBJ2-5, with D possibly called TRBD1 or TRBD2 (6 bases each). This CDR3 is 14 amino acids long. V was shortened by 1 base and J by 4 bases, with 10 bases between the two germline ends. Per the germline V gene, CDR1 is LGHDT and CDR2 is YNNKEL (reference sequence).

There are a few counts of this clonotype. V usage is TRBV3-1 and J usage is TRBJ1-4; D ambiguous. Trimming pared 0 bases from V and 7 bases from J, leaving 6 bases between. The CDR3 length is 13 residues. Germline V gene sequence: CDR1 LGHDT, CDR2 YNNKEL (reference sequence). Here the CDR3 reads CASSQDLPEKLFF. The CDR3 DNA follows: TGTGCCAGCAGCCAAGATCTTCCTGAAAAACTGTTTTTT.

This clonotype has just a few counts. The CDR3: CASSLDSLMLGGYTF. In nucleotides, the CDR3 is TGTGCCAGCAGCTTAGACAGCCTTATGTTGGGTGGCTACACCTTC. The rearrangement joins TRBV7-2 to TRBJ1-2; no clear D. CDR1 is SGHTA, CDR2 FQGNSA, per germline. V lost 1 base and J 7 bases, leaving 16 bases between the germline ends. The CDR3 totals 15 residues. The whole variable domain, remainder taken from reference TRBV7-2 and TRBJ1-2, is GAGVSQSPSNKVTEKGKDVELRCDPISGHTALYWYRQSLGQGLEFLIYFQGNSAPDKSGLPSDRFSAERTGGSVSTLTIQRTQQEDSAVYLCASSLDSLMLGGYTFGSGTRLTVV.

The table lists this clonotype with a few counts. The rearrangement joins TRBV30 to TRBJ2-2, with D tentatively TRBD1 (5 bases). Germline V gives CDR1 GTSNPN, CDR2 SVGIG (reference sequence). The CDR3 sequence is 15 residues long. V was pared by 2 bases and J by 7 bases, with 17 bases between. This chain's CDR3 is CAWSSNGRADGELFF. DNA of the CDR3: TGTGCCTGGAGTTCTAACGGCAGGGCGGACGGGGAGCTGTTTTTT. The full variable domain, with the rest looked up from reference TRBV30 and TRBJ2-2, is SQTIHQWPATLVQPVGSPLSLECTVEGTSNPNLYWYRQAAGRGLQLLFYSVGIGQISSEVPQNLSASRPQDRQFILSSKKLLLSDSGFYLCAWSSNGRADGELFFGEGSRLTVL.

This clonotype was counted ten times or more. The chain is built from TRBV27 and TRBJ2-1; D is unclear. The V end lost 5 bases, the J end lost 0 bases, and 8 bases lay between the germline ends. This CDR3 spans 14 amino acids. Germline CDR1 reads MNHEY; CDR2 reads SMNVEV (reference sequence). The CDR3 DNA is TGTGCCAGCAGTCCGATAAGCTCCTACAATGAGCAGTTCTTC. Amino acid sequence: CASSPISSYNEQFF.

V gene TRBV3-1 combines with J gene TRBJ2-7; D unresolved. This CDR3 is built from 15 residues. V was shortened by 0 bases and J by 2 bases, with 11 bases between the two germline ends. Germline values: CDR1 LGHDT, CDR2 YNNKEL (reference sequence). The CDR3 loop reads CASSQDGRPPYEQYF. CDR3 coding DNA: TGTGCCAGCAGCCAAGATGGCCGGCCACCCTACGAGCAGTACTTC.

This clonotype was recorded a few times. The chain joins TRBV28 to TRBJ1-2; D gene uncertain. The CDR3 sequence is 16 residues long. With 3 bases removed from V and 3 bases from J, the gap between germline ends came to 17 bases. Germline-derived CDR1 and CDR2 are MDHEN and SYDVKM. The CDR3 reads CASSFLPGGGDYGYTF. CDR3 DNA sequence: TGTGCCAGCAGTTTTCTTCCTGGCGGCGGGGACTATGGCTACACCTTC.

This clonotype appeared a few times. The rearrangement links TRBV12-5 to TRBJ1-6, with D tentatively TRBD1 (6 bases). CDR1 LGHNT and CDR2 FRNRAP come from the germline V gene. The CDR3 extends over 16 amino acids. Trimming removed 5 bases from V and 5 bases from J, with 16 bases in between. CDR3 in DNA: TGTGCTAGTGGTCTTGGAACAGGGTCTCATAATTCACCCCTCCACTTT. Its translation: CASGLGTGSHNSPLHF.

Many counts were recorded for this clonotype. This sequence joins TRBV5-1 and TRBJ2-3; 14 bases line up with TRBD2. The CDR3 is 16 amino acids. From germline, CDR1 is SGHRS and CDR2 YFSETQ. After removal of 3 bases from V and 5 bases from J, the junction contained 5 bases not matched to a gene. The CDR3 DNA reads TGCGCCAGCAGCTGGGGACTAGCGGGGGATAAAGATACGCAGTATTTT. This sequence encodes CASSWGLAGDKDTQYF.

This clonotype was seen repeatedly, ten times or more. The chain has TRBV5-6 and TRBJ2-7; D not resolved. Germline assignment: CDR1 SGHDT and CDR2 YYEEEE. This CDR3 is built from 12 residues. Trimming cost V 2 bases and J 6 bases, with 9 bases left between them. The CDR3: CASSLPGGEQYF. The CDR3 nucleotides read TGTGCCAGCAGCTTACCAGGTGGCGAGCAGTACTTC.

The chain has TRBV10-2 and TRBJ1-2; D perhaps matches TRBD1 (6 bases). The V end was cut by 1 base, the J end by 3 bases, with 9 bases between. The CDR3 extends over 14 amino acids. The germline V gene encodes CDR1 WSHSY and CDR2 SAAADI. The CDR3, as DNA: TGCGCCAGCAGTGAGTTGACAGGATACTATGGCTACACCTTC. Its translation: CASSELTGYYGYTF.

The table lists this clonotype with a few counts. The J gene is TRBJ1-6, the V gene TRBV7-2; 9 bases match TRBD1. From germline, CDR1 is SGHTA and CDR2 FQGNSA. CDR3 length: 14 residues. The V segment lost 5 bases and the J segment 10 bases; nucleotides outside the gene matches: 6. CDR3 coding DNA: TGTGCCAGCAGCCTGGGGACAGGGTACTCACCCCTCCACTTT. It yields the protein CASSLGTGYSPLHF.

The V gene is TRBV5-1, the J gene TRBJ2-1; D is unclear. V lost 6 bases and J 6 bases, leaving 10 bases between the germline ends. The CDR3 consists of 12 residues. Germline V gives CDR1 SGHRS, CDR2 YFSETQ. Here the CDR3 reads CASTLQGNEQFF. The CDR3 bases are TGCGCCAGCACGCTACAAGGCAATGAGCAGTTCTTC. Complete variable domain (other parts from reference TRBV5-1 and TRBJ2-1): KAGVTQTPRYLIKTRGQQVTLSCSPISGHRSVSWYQQTPGQGLQFLFEYFSETQRNKGNFPGRFSGRQFSNSRSEMNVSTLELGDSALYLCASTLQGNEQFFGPGTRLTVL.